These 21 T cell receptor beta chains originate from one sample sequenced in a study of T cell changes during pregnancy in multiple sclerosis. Clones were sequenced by immunoSEQ multiplex PCR, and TCRdb holds only the in-frame ones, with some missing. The sample has 90,000 to 95,000 clones, approximately 92% seen once. Sequencing was performed on peripheral blood, taken in the first trimester of pregnancy. Receptors were obtained from a female donor with multiple sclerosis, enrolled in a pregnancy study.

The DNA of the CDR3 is TGTGCCAGCAGCCACAGAACAGGACAAGAGACCCAGTACTTC. This translates into CASSHRTGQETQYF. This sequence joins TRBV4-2 and TRBJ2-5; a weak D match, TRBD1 (5 bases). The V gene lost 3 bases and the J gene lost 2 bases, with 10 bases spanning the gap. Germline CDR1 and CDR2: LGHNA and YNFKEQ. This CDR3 is built from 14 residues.

The chain employs TRBV10-1 and TRBJ2-3; 10 bases align to TRBD1. This CDR3 has 18 residues. The junction had 14 bases not matched to a gene; V was cut back by 8 bases and J by 0 bases. Germline CDR1 WNHNN, CDR2 SYGVQD (reference sequence). The CDR3 sequence: CASDLGTGDTASTDTQYF. CDR3 bases: TGCGCCAGCGACCTCGGGACAGGGGACACTGCTAGCACAGATACGCAGTATTTT.

V gene TRBV5-4 combines with J gene TRBJ2-5, with D possibly matching TRBD1 (5 bases). V dropped 3 bases and J dropped 5 bases, with 14 bases sitting between them. The CDR3 is made up of 14 amino acids. Germline loops: CDR1 SGHNT, CDR2 YYREEE (reference sequence). The CDR3 DNA is TGTGCCAGCAGCTGGGCCAGTAGGGGTGAGACCCAGTACTTC. Translated: CASSWASRGETQYF.

The J gene is TRBJ1-4, the V gene TRBV4-1; D is ambiguous. V shed 2 bases and J shed 0 bases, with 13 bases lying between them. CDR3 size: 17 residues. In germline, CDR1 is MGHRA, CDR2 YSYEKL. For the CDR3, the DNA is TGCGCCAGCAGCCAAACATCCCTCGCGGCAACTAATGAAAAACTGTTTTTT. It translates to CASSQTSLAATNEKLFF.

The gene calls are TRBV6-5 and TRBJ1-2; tentatively, D is TRBD1 (5 bases). Trimming removed 5 bases from V and 6 bases from J, with 13 bases in between. The CDR3 totals 13 residues. Germline-derived CDR1 and CDR2 are MNHEY and SVGAGI. The DNA of the CDR3 is TGTGCCAGCAGTGGATCCAGGGTCGATGGCTACACCTTC. Amino acid sequence: CASSGSRVDGYTF.

The rearrangement links TRBV2 to TRBJ2-7; 8 nucleotides agree with TRBD1. CDR1 SNHLY and CDR2 FYNNEI come from the germline V gene. V shed 4 bases, J shed 0 bases, and the junction held 5 bases outside the gene matches. This CDR3 is built from 15 residues. The CDR3 DNA reads TGTGCCAGCAGTGGTCAGGGGGCTTTCTCCTACGAGCAGTACTTC. Its translation: CASSGQGAFSYEQYF.

The chain employs TRBV25-1 and TRBJ2-5; D possibly corresponds to TRBD2 (5 bases). Trimming removed 8 bases at V and 5 bases at J, with 15 bases between. The germline V gene has CDR1 MGHDK and CDR2 SYGVNS. This CDR3 is built from 13 residues. This CDR3 is CASGFGVGETQYF. The DNA for the CDR3 is TGTGCCAGCGGATTCGGGGTTGGGGAGACCCAGTACTTC.

The chain is built from TRBV18 and TRBJ2-3; D is unresolved. With 2 bases removed from V and 4 bases from J, the gap between germline ends came to 7 bases. The CDR3 spans 13 residues. Germline CDR1 is KGHSH and CDR2 is LQKENI. The CDR3: CASSPAIPDTQYF. The CDR3 coding sequence is TGTGCCAGCTCACCAGCGATCCCAGATACGCAGTATTTT. Based on the CDR3 plus reference TRBV18 and TRBJ2-3, the full variable domain is NAGVMQNPRHLVRRRGQEARLRCSPMKGHSHVYWYRQLPEEGLKFMVYLQKENIIDESGMPKERFSAEFPKEGPSILRIQQVVRGDSAAYFCASSPAIPDTQYFGPGTRLTVL.

V and J are TRBV5-4 and TRBJ2-7, with TRBD1 matching 9 bases. The V and J ends lost 0 bases and 6 bases, in that order; junction bases with no gene match: 4. The CDR3 loop spans 14 amino acids. CDR1 and CDR2 (germline): SGHNT, YYREEE (reference sequence). The CDR3 sequence is CASSLGTGVGEQYF. CDR3 sequence (DNA): TGTGCCAGCAGCTTGGGGACAGGGGTGGGCGAGCAGTACTTC.

Concerning this clone: Other DNA sequences in this sample translate to the same CDR3. This chain links TRBV5-1 with TRBJ2-7; maybe TRBD2 (5 bases). Germline-derived CDR1 and CDR2 are SGHRS and YFSETQ. CDR3 length: 12 amino acids. Trimming took off 4 bases at V and 4 bases at J, with 9 bases between the two ends. CDR3 sequence reads: CASSPTGYEQYF. The DNA of the CDR3 is TGCGCCAGCAGCCCAACGGGGTACGAGCAGTACTTC.

The rearrangement links TRBV7-9 to TRBJ1-5; TRBD1 matches 10 bases. CDR1 is SEHNR and CDR2 is FQNEAQ in the germline V gene (reference sequence). V was pared by 4 bases and J by 8 bases, with 8 bases of the junction left unmatched. The CDR3 runs to 15 residues. CDR3 in DNA: TGTGCCAGCAGCTCGACAGGGGGCTTTATGGAGCCCCAGCATTTT. Encoded protein: CASSSTGGFMEPQHF.

The chain recombines TRBV2 with TRBJ1-2; the D gene is possibly TRBD1 (5 bases). V dropped 4 bases and J dropped 10 bases, with 22 bases sitting between them. CDR1 and CDR2 from the germline V gene are SNHLY and FYNNEI. The CDR3 has 15 amino acids. The CDR3 is CASSAAGTRSGYYTF. The CDR3 region has the DNA TGTGCCAGCAGTGCGGCCGGGACTAGGTCCGGCTACTACACCTTC.

The J gene is TRBJ1-1, the V gene TRBV5-8; TRBD1 agrees at 7 bases. The ends lost 0 bases at V and 5 bases at J; junction bases unmatched: 13. Per the germline V gene, CDR1 is SGHTS and CDR2 is YDEGEE. The CDR3 has 17 residues. Written as DNA, the CDR3 is TGTGCCAGCAGCTTGGATTTACGCACAGGGGTGATAACTGAAGCTTTCTTT. Translation: CASSLDLRTGVITEAFF.

CDR3 sequence: CASSLDREVISTIYF. CDR3 DNA sequence: TGTGCCAGCAGCTTGGACAGGGAAGTAATAAGCACCATATATTTT. The J gene is TRBJ1-3, the V gene TRBV5-5, with D possibly matching TRBD1 (6 bases). Between the trimmed V and J ends, which lost 0 bases and 9 bases, there was a span of 16 bases. The CDR3 is 15 residues long. CDR1 is SGHKS and CDR2 is YYEKEE in the germline V gene (reference sequence).

This sequence joins TRBV5-4 and TRBJ1-2; TRBD1 is a possible D gene (6 bases). The CDR3 is made up of 17 amino acids. Germline values: CDR1 SGHNT, CDR2 YYREEE (reference sequence). The ends were cut back, 4 bases at V and 3 bases at J, with 22 bases in the middle. The CDR3 bases are TGTGCCAGCAGCATACAAGGGAGAGGGGGTGTGGACTATGGCTACACCTTC. Amino acid sequence: CASSIQGRGGVDYGYTF.

V and J are TRBV12-5 and TRBJ2-5; D may be TRBD2 (6 bases). This CDR3 contains 13 residues. V was cut by 4 bases and J by 5 bases, with 11 bases left in between. The germline V gene encodes CDR1 LGHNT and CDR2 FRNRAP. CDR3 protein: CASGSGLEETQYF. As DNA, the CDR3 is TGTGCTAGTGGTTCGGGACTGGAGGAGACCCAGTACTTC.

The V gene is TRBV13, the J gene TRBJ1-5, with 10 bases that match TRBD1. Trimming at V came to 2 bases and at J to 2 bases, leaving 3 bases not matched to a gene. CDR3 length: 16 amino acids. Per germline, CDR1 PRHDT and CDR2 FYEKMQ (reference sequence). The CDR3 region is CASSLSGTGGNQPQHF. CDR3 nucleotides: TGTGCCAGCAGCTTATCCGGGACAGGGGGCAATCAGCCCCAGCATTTT.

The genes are TRBV2 and TRBJ2-7; maybe TRBD2 (5 bases). This CDR3 has 11 residues. CDR1 is SNHLY and CDR2 is FYNNEI in the germline V gene. Trimming left V 3 bases short and J 6 bases short, with 6 bases between. CDR3: CASSDGVEQYF. In DNA, the CDR3 is TGTGCCAGCAGTGACGGGGTCGAGCAGTACTTC. Together with reference TRBV2 and TRBJ2-7, the CDR3 gives the full variable domain: EPEVTQTPSHQVTQMGQEVILRCVPISNHLYFYWYRQILGQKVEFLVSFYNNEISEKSEIFDDQFSVERPDGSNFTLKIRSTKLEDSAMYFCASSDGVEQYFGPGTRLTVT.

V gene TRBV29-1 combines with J gene TRBJ1-1; D may be TRBD1 (5 bases). The germline CDR1 and CDR2 sequences are SQVTM and ANQGSEA. V lost 4 bases, J lost 3 bases, and 12 bases lay in between. The CDR3 has 13 residues. CDR3 residues: CSVAAGGDTEAFF. The CDR3 coding sequence is TGCAGCGTTGCTGCCGGGGGGGACACTGAAGCTTTCTTT.

This CDR3 reads CASSSGGPESVDEQFF. CDR3 sequence (DNA): TGTGCCAGCAGCTCGGGGGGGCCAGAGTCGGTGGATGAGCAGTTCTTC. The chain is built from TRBV11-1 and TRBJ2-1; 8 bases align to TRBD2. Germline-derived CDR1 and CDR2 are SGHAT and FQDESV (reference sequence). CDR3 length: 16 residues. V dropped 4 bases and J dropped 8; count of bases not matched to a gene: 13.

This rearrangement joins TRBV2 to TRBJ1-5; TRBD1 is a possible D gene (6 bases). With 8 bases removed from V and 1 base from J, the gap between germline ends came to 12 bases. CDR3 length: 14 residues. The germline gives CDR1 SNHLY, CDR2 FYNNEI. CDR3 loop: CASRQDWSNQPQHF. DNA of the CDR3: TGTGCCAGCCGACAGGACTGGAGCAATCAGCCCCAGCATTTT.